This T cell receptor beta chain was retrieved from a study of blood T cell repertoires in COVID-19. Across the study: The analysed material was cDNA or gDNA that came from T cells, B-cell-depleted T cells, or PBMCs.

Seattle's enrolled individuals joined amid active infection and were then monitored longitudinally. The germline V gene encodes CDR1 SNHLY and CDR2 FYNNEI. This CDR3 is 14 amino acids long. J lost 2 bases, V lost 11 bases, and 8 bases had no gene match. The data were produced by immunoSEQ multiplex PCR, yet TCRdb's version contains in-frame clones alone and is incomplete. The data show roughly 68,000 clones, roughly 87% seen once. This clonotype originated in a man aged 45-65 years with COVID-19, enrolled during active disease. The sample was peripheral blood. The chain recombines TRBV2 with TRBJ2-3, with 9 bases identical to TRBD2. CDR3 sequence reads: CAGSWTSVTDTQYF. As DNA, the CDR3 is TGTGCCGGGTCCTGGACTAGCGTCACAGATACGCAGTATTTT.